The 27 T cell receptor beta chains reported below all come from one sample, sequenced in a study of monozygotic twins with inflammatory bowel disease. Following a re-call of the 5' RACE reads, TCRdb has one entry per CDR3 protein and lacks DNA. The sample totals 110,000 to 150,000 distinct CDR3 sequences. Sequencing was carried out using blood. These TCRs come from a human donor with ulcerative colitis or Crohn's disease, or a healthy co-twin of an affected twin (not recorded which).

The chain joins TRBV4-1 to TRBJ1-5; with no DNA, the TCRdb D assignment of TRBD1 cannot be verified. The CDR3 extends over 15 amino acids. Germline values: CDR1 MGHRA, CDR2 YSYEKL. The CDR3 here is CASSQPGDTYQPQHF.

The chain joins TRBV5-1 to TRBJ2-7; TCRdb names TRBD1, which stays unverified in the absence of DNA. The CDR3 runs to 14 residues. Germline V lookup: CDR1 SGHRS, CDR2 YFSETQ. CDR3 sequence: CASSSWDSRREQYF.

The chain joins TRBV7-3 to TRBJ2-3; checking the TCRdb D call of TRBD1 is not possible without DNA. The germline V gene encodes CDR1 SGHTA and CDR2 FQGTGA. The CDR3 runs to 15 residues. CDR3 region: CASSLKGSGPDTQYF.

V and J are TRBV5-6 and TRBJ2-7; there is no DNA to check the TCRdb D call of TRBD1. The germline gives CDR1 SGHDT, CDR2 YYEEEE. The CDR3 is 13 amino acids. This chain's CDR3 is CASSWRTGREQYF.

The V call is TRBV12-3 or TRBV12-4, the J call TRBJ2-1; lacking DNA, the TRBD1 call made by TCRdb goes unchecked. CDR3 length equals 11 residues. This CDR3 is CASSWGTGEFF.

This rearrangement joins TRBV20-1 to TRBJ1-3; no DNA is available, so the TRBD1 call from TCRdb remains unchecked. From germline, CDR1 is DFQATT and CDR2 SNEGSKA (reference sequence). The CDR3 sequence is 16 residues long. CDR3 protein: CSAQDRGLTAGNTIYF.

The CDR3 loop is CASSYSFFQGQETQYF. The chain recombines TRBV6-5 with TRBJ2-5; the TRBD1 assignment by TCRdb is unverifiable without DNA. CDR1 and CDR2 (germline): MNHEY, SVGAGI. This CDR3 spans 16 amino acids.

The chain is built from TRBV27 and TRBJ1-1. Germline V gene lookup returns CDR1 MNHEY and CDR2 SMNVEV (reference sequence). This CDR3 is 14 amino acids long. CDR3 residues: CASSLGLGSTEAFF.

The CDR3 is CSARDSGRTHNEQFF. The V call is TRBV20-1, the J call TRBJ2-1; the D call from TCRdb, TRBD2, cannot be confirmed without DNA. The CDR3 contains 15 residues. Germline V gene lookup returns CDR1 DFQATT and CDR2 SNEGSKA (reference sequence).

V is TRBV12-3 or TRBV12-4 and J is TRBJ1-5; TCRdb's D call of TRBD1 is untestable without DNA. The CDR3 contains 16 residues. The CDR3 reads CASTYEGASGNQPQHF.

This sequence joins TRBV10-3 and TRBJ2-5; TCRdb outputs TRBD2, but without DNA this stays unchecked. This CDR3 has 12 amino acids. The germline V gene has CDR1 ENHRY and CDR2 SYGVKD. The CDR3 spells CAATSVQETQYF.

This sequence joins TRBV15 and TRBJ2-1; as DNA is missing, the TRBD2 call by TCRdb cannot be tested. Germline assignment: CDR1 LNHNV and CDR2 YYDKDF (reference sequence). The CDR3 has 15 amino acids. CDR3 loop: CATSRQREGLDEQFF.

This sequence joins TRBV19 and TRBJ2-1; TCRdb selects TRBD1, and the lack of DNA leaves this call unchecked. The CDR3 length is 13 residues. Per germline, CDR1 LNHDA and CDR2 SQIVND (reference sequence). The CDR3 region is CASSMGPYNEQFF.

This chain uses TRBV20-1 with TRBJ2-1. The CDR3 extends over 11 amino acids. From germline, CDR1 is DFQATT and CDR2 SNEGSKA (reference sequence). CDR3 sequence reads: CSANPINEQFF.

The rearrangement links TRBV23-1 to TRBJ1-3. TRBV23-1 has ORF status, its function being uncertain. The CDR3 sequence is 13 residues long. CDR3 in amino acids: CASSQTSPDTIYF.

The rearrangement joins TRBV15 to TRBJ2-5; TCRdb's D call, TRBD1, is unchecked because there is no DNA. Germline V gives CDR1 LNHNV, CDR2 YYDKDF (reference sequence). CDR3 length: 15 residues. CDR3 sequence reads: CATSSRGTGEETQYF.

The chain links TRBV5-1 to TRBJ2-7. CDR3 length equals 13 residues. CDR1 SGHRS and CDR2 YFSETQ come from the germline V gene. CDR3 loop: CASSWTLSYEQYF.

The chain combines TRBV27 with TRBJ2-2. Germline V gene lookup returns CDR1 MNHEY and CDR2 SMNVEV (reference sequence). CDR3 length: 17 amino acids. CDR3 residues: CASSSPGVAGHTGELFF.

The chain has TRBV29-1 and TRBJ2-6; TCRdb selects TRBD2, and the lack of DNA leaves this call unchecked. CDR3 size: 15 residues. From germline, CDR1 is SQVTM and CDR2 ANQGSEA. The CDR3: CSVAWRRAGANVLTF.

The CDR3 spells CASSFGSTSSYEQYF. The rearrangement uses TRBV5-1 and TRBJ2-7. CDR3 length: 15 residues. Germline V CDR1 and CDR2: SGHRS, YFSETQ.

J is TRBJ1-2 and V is TRBV4-1; TCRdb reports TRBD1, a call that lacks DNA to check it against. Germline loops: CDR1 MGHRA, CDR2 YSYEKL. The CDR3 loop spans 16 amino acids. This CDR3 reads CASSQGGGQPEYGYTF.

The V gene is TRBV29-1, the J gene TRBJ1-1; TCRdb selects TRBD1, and the lack of DNA leaves this call unchecked. The germline gives CDR1 SQVTM, CDR2 ANQGSEA. This CDR3 region has 13 residues. CDR3 loop: CSAQTGPRAEAFF.

This sequence joins TRBV7-6 and TRBJ2-7; with no DNA, the TCRdb D assignment of TRBD1 cannot be verified. This CDR3 is built from 15 residues. Germline V gives CDR1 SGHVS, CDR2 FNYEAQ. This CDR3 is CASSLDDRVTYEQYF.

The chain employs TRBV20-1 and TRBJ2-7. The CDR3 extends over 13 amino acids. The germline V gene has CDR1 DFQATT and CDR2 SNEGSKA (reference sequence). CDR3 region: CSARGSEPYQQYF.

The chain has TRBV7-2 and TRBJ1-5. CDR3 length: 13 amino acids. Germline V gives CDR1 SGHTA, CDR2 FQGNSA. CDR3 sequence reads: CASSLGVAGPQHF.

The V gene is TRBV27, the J gene TRBJ2-4; the TCRdb call, TRBD1, lacks DNA for checking. Per the germline V gene, CDR1 is MNHEY and CDR2 is SMNVEV (reference sequence). The CDR3 loop spans 14 amino acids. The CDR3 is CASSQQGPKNIQYF.

This sequence joins TRBV2 and TRBJ2-7; TCRdb's assignment of TRBD1 cannot be checked, as there is no DNA. The CDR3 has 14 residues. Germline loops: CDR1 SNHLY, CDR2 FYNNEI. This CDR3 is CASSDGGGSYEQYF.